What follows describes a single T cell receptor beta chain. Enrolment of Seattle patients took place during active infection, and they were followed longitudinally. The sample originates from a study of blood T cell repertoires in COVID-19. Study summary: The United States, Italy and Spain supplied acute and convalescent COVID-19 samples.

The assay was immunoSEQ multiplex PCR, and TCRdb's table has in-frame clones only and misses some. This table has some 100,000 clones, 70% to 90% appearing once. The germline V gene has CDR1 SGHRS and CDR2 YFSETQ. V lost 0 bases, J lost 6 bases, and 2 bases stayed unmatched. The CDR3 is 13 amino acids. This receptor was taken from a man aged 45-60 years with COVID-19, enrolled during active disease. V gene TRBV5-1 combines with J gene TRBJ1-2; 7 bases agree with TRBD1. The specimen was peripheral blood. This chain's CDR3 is CASSLETGHGYTF. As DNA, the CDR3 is TGCGCCAGCAGCTTGGAGACAGGGCATGGCTACACCTTC. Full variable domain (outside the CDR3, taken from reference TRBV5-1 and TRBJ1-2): KAGVTQTPRYLIKTRGQQVTLSCSPISGHRSVSWYQQTPGQGLQFLFEYFSETQRNKGNFPGRFSGRQFSNSRSEMNVSTLELGDSALYLCASSLETGHGYTFGSGTRLTVV.